This T cell receptor beta chain is from a study of blood T cells in healthy people across ages. As for this clonotype: Its antigen is unidentified.

Each donor supplied 7.5 to 10 milliliters of peripheral blood. The use of a sample-barcoded 5' primer and a J-beta primer mix characterized a second PCR of about 7 to 12 cycles. TCRdb independently ran MiXCR on the 5' RACE reads; one entry per CDR3 protein. The table lists about 1,500,000 distinct CDR3 sequences, around two fifths of them singletons, with roughly 8.2% in the top ten. The CDR3 runs 15 residues. Germline CDR1 MGHRA, CDR2 YSYEKL. The V gene end was trimmed by 0 bases and the J gene end by 4 bases; junction bases not matched to a gene: 4. General study findings and limits: Diversity was higher, and naive CD4+ cells more numerous, in long-lived donors than in aged donors.

The sequencing sample was made of blood. This TCR came from a woman younger than 35 in good health. This rearrangement joins TRBV4-1 to TRBJ2-5, with 8 bases identical to TRBD2. The CDR3 nucleotides are TGCGCCAGCAGCCAAGATCGCGGACTAGCAGAGACCCAGTACTTC. It yields the protein CASSQDRGLAETQYF.